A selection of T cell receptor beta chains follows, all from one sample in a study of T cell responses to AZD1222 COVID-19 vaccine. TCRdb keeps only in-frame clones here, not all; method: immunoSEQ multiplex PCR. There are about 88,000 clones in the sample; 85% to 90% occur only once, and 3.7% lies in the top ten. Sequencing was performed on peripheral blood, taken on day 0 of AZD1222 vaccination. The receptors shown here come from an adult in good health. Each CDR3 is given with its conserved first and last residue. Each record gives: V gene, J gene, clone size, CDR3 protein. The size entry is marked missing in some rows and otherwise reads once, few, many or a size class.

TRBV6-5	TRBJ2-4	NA	CASSLTPGTKNIQYF
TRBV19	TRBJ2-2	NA	CASSDLRVATNTGELFF
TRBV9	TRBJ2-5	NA	CASSVVEAGGQETQYF
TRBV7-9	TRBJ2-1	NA	CASSLGTSGGLNEQFF
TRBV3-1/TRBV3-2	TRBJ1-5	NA	CASSQESNQPQHF
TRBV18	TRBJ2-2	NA	CASSLRLAENTGELFF
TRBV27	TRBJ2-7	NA	CASSLSVSGYEQYF
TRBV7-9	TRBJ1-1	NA	CASSPPGWNTEAFF
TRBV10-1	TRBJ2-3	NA	CASSDITGPSTDTQYF
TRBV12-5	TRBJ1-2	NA	CASGLVSGPGAPNYGYTF
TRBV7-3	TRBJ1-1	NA	CASSLSGVMNTEAFF
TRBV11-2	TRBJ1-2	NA	CASSLETDRANYGYTF
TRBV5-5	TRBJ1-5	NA	CASSFQSGEHQPQHF
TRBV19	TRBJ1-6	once	CASKWTALSSYNSPLHF
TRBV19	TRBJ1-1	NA	CASSIQQNEAFF
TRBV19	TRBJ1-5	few	CASSITGERQPQHF
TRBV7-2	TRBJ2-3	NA	CASSFLTSGADTQYF
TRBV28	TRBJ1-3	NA	CASSPLSTVSGNTIYF
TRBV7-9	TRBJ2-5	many	CASTKSSQETQYF
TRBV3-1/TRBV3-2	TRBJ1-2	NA	CASSQLYGYTF
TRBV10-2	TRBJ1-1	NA	CASSEYRGGTEAFF
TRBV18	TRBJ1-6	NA	CASSATGPPDSPLHF
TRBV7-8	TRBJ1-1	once	CASSSREGVNTEAFF
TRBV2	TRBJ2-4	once	CASKVTPDRGENIQYF
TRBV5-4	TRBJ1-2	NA	CASSLEQVYGYTF
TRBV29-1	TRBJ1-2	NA	CSVEDETGVTYGYTF
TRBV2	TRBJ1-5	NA	CASAQGASNQPQHF
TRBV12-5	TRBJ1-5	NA	CASGLGPFNQPQHF
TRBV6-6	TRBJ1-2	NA	CASKGTATNYGYTF
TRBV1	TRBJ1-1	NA	CTSSPSIDRAFF
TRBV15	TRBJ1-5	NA	CATSRDPRTVSNQPQHF
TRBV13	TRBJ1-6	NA	CASSNRQWGSPLHF
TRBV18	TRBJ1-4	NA	CASSPGYTNEKLFF
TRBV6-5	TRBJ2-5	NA	CASVFEYQETQYF
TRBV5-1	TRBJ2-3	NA	CASSELAGGGNTQYF
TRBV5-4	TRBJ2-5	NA	CASSSTSLAEETQYF
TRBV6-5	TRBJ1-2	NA	CASSRTQPNPF
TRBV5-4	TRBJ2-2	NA	CASSLAVTTGELFF
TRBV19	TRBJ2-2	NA	CASTLALVTGELFF
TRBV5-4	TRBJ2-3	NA	CASSSGLAGVTDTQYF
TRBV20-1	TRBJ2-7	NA	CSASGTGAVEQYF
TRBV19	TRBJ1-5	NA	CASKAGGYQPQHF
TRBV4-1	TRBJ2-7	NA	CASSQSPGRDGSYEQYF
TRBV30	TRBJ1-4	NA	CALAPGHEPEKLFF
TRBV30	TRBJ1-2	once	CAWSVTGGYGYTF
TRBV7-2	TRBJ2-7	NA	CASSLGAGTHYEQYF
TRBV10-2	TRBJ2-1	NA	CAGLDSPNEQFF
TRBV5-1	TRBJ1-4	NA	CASSLGQTPEKLFF
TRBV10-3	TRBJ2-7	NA	CAISDPNYEQYF
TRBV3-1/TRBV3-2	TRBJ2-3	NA	CASSRTQGEALLHTDTQYF
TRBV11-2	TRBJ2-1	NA	CASSPPGSGNEQFF
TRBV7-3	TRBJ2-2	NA	CASSLRGGTGELFF
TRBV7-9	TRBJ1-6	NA	CASTRPTSPLHF
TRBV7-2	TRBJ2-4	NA	CASSRSGGANLNIQYF